This TCR beta chain was retrieved from a study of T cells in Graves' hyperthyroidism and ophthalmopathy (dated by TCRdb to between 2018 and 2021). For the wider study: Peripheral blood was sampled at the time of initial diagnosis, prior to any treatment. A discovery cohort of about a hundred patients, roughly 40 with Graves' ophthalmopathy and 57 with stable Graves' hyperthyroidism, was used to find distinguishing TCR V-J signatures. Whether ophthalmopathy could be predicted prospectively was tested in an independent validation cohort made up of fewer than 20 hyperthyroidism patients plus 17 patients who later progressed to ophthalmopathy. The roughly 100 discovery patients were randomly divided into training and test sets at a 7:3 ratio. Thyroid tissue and blood T-cell repertoires from roughly six Graves' hyperthyroidism patients were also compared in the study. After sampling, hyperthyroidism patients received methimazole starting at 30 mg daily, and ophthalmopathy patients received high-dose intravenous methylprednisolone. TCR Vbeta CDR3 sequencing of 120 to 150 peripheral blood samples (roughly 43 ophthalmopathy, about 74 hyperthyroidism and some 17 progressor patients) is reported in the paper.

As concerns this clonotype: Its antigen is unknown. Per-base quality was not reported, and no clone a single base away is much larger than it.

Cut back by 0 bases and 5 bases, the V and J ends lie 20 bases apart. For CDR1 and CDR2, the germline V gene lists MGHRA and YSYEKL. The CDR3, cysteine through phenylalanine, is 17 amino acids long. The retained sequence is limited to the CDR3, 51 bases, with the frame set at the first base. Stable Graves' hyperthyroidism was defined as the absence of progression to ophthalmopathy over 18 months of follow-up. Hyperthyroidism patients were newly diagnosed, had a disease duration of under 2 months, and were aged 18 to 65 years. Any patient with an uncontrolled infection, another autoimmune disease, pregnancy or lactation was excluded. Diagnoses relied on clinical symptoms, serum thyroxine and TRAb, thyroid ultrasound and orbital computed tomography. Ficoll-Paque density gradient centrifugation was used to isolate PBMCs from around 10 ml of fresh peripheral blood. Trizol reagent was used to extract total RNA, and RNA quality was then checked on an Agilent 2100 Bioanalyzer.

Results the study describes overall, beyond this receptor: No statistical method was used to fix the sample size in advance, and group allocation was not hidden from the investigators. In validation, the model predicted progression to ophthalmopathy a median of roughly six months before onset, with over 55% sensitivity and roughly 73% specificity. Ophthalmopathy was separated from stable hyperthyroidism by a 13 V-J signature model, with around 90% sensitivity and just over 81% specificity obtained in cross-validation and 80%/75% obtained in testing. Blood samples also contained most of the expanded thyroid clonotypes (frequency above 0.001), which suggests that blood repertoires may reflect thyroid immune responses.

TCR beta CDR3 regions were amplified from RNA transcripts. The TCR CDR3 was subjected to a first round of RT-PCR using the HTBI primer set and the Qiagen OneStep RT-PCR kit. Libraries were constructed in a second round of multiplex PCR, after which size selection and purification were carried out. Sequencing of the libraries was done on an Illumina HiSeq2000 using paired-end 100 bp reads. The authors processed their data as follows. SOAPnuke was used to process the raw data, removing reads that contained adapters or uncalled bases, had a mean Phred below 15, or lacked an exact match to the constant primer or identifier. High-quality paired reads were merged using COPE v1.2.5, and each unique nucleotide sequence was defined as a clonotype. Clonotypes were aligned to IMGT TRBV, TRBD and TRBJ reference segments using MiTCR v1.1. The analysis included only V-J combinations with a frequency above 0.0001, which together covered roughly 99% of the repertoires. The TCS score was defined as the ratio of F50 (clonal expansion) to E x V (chaos), calculated using BLOSUM62-based TCRdist between CDR3 peptides within each V-J. Welch's t-statistics and random forest reduced several hundred V-J features to 10 to 15, which were used in a naive Bayes classifier (R e1071). Clones were called with MiXCR by TCRdb after fastp trimmed the public reads at Q25, and only in-frame beta chains were retained. Entries that share a CDR3 protein sequence are merged under the most common genes and DNA. The V and J calls come from TCRdb's annotation, not from the publication. The sample records 650,000 to 750,000 distinct CDR3 sequences, roughly 15% of which are singletons. The biggest ten clones account for 10% of the sample.

The receptor was isolated from a woman aged 18-30 years with Graves' hyperthyroidism. Rearrangement joined TRBV4-1 to TRBJ2-7, with a weak D call of TRBD2 (7 bases match). The sample consisted of blood. The CDR3 protein: CASSQEGGGILSHEQYF. The nucleotides read TGCGCCAGCAGCCAAGAGGGAGGGGGGATTCTATCCCACGAGCAGTACTTC.